The 9 T cell receptor beta chains below all came from one sample that was sequenced in a study of blood T cell repertoires in COVID-19. Assay: immunoSEQ multiplex PCR; the TCRdb copy retains only in-frame clones and omits some. The table lists 210,000 or so clones, 70% to 80% of them singletons. Source material: peripheral blood. These receptors were obtained from a man over 45 who had recovered from COVID-19.

The chain links TRBV29-1 to TRBJ1-1, with D perhaps matching TRBD1 (5 bases). Germline V gene sequence: CDR1 SQVTM, CDR2 ANQGSEA. This CDR3 region has 15 residues. V was clipped by 1 base and J by 3 bases, with 15 bases between them. The CDR3 loop reads CSVEGPGGLYTEAFF. The CDR3, as DNA: TGCAGCGTTGAAGGACCGGGGGGATTGTACACTGAAGCTTTCTTT.

The rearrangement joins TRBV7-2 to TRBJ2-1; 12 nucleotides line up with TRBD1. Germline V gives CDR1 SGHTA, CDR2 FQGNSA. This CDR3 has 16 residues. V lost 4 bases and J lost 11; bases outside the gene matches: 12. The CDR3 region is CASSSQTGTGGSQQFF. For the CDR3, the DNA is TGTGCCAGCAGCTCCCAAACCGGGACAGGGGGCTCTCAGCAGTTCTTC.

This clone was seen many times. Here the CDR3 DNA reads TGCGCCAGCAGCTTGAGAGGACTTGAGAACACCGGGGAGCTGTTTTTT. Encoded protein: CASSLRGLENTGELFF. The chain employs TRBV5-1 and TRBJ2-2; possibly TRBD2 for D (5 bases). The CDR3 runs 16 residues. In germline, CDR1 is SGHRS, CDR2 YFSETQ. The V and J ends lost 1 base and 1 base respectively, with 11 bases between them.

The CDR3, as DNA: TGTGCCAGCAGCTTACCTAGCGGGATTAGCACAGATACGCAGTATTTT. This translates into CASSLPSGISTDTQYF. This chain links TRBV9 with TRBJ2-3, with 9 nucleotides matching TRBD2. Germline loops: CDR1 SGDLS, CDR2 YYNGEE. The CDR3 consists of 16 residues. After removal of 4 bases from V and 0 bases from J, the junction contained 6 bases not matched to a gene. Complete variable domain (other parts from reference TRBV9 and TRBJ2-3): DSGVTQTPKHLITATGQRVTLRCSPRSGDLSVYWYQQSLDQGLQFLIQYYNGEERAKGNILERFSAQQFPDLHSELNLSSLELGDSALYFCASSLPSGISTDTQYFGPGTRLTVL.

The CDR3: CASSERDSGDEQFF. In DNA form, the CDR3 reads TGTGCCAGTAGCGAACGGGACTCCGGAGATGAGCAGTTCTTC. V and J are TRBV19 and TRBJ2-1; TRBD2 is a possible D gene (6 bases). From germline, CDR1 is LNHDA and CDR2 SQIVND (reference sequence). CDR3 length: 14 amino acids. V dropped 6 bases and J dropped 8 bases, with 17 bases sitting between them. The variable domain in full, with the rest retrieved from reference TRBV19 and TRBJ2-1, is DGGITQSPKYLFRKEGQNVTLSCEQNLNHDAMYWYRQDPGQGLRLIYYSQIVNDFQKGDIAEGYSVSREKKESFPLTVTSAQKNPTAFYLCASSERDSGDEQFFGPGTRLTVL.

The V gene is TRBV19, the J gene TRBJ2-5; D may be TRBD1 (6 bases). Germline values: CDR1 LNHDA, CDR2 SQIVND (reference sequence). V lost 8 bases and J 0 bases, leaving 16 bases between the germline ends. The CDR3 totals 15 residues. The CDR3 nucleotides are TGTGCCAGTGCAATACGGGACACGTACCAAGAGACCCAGTACTTC. Encoded protein: CASAIRDTYQETQYF. Complete variable domain (other parts from reference TRBV19 and TRBJ2-5): DGGITQSPKYLFRKEGQNVTLSCEQNLNHDAMYWYRQDPGQGLRLIYYSQIVNDFQKGDIAEGYSVSREKKESFPLTVTSAQKNPTAFYLCASAIRDTYQETQYFGPGTRLLVL.

Many counts were recorded for this clone. The V call is TRBV19, the J call TRBJ1-5; 10 bases line up with TRBD1. This CDR3 is built from 18 residues. The J segment lost 1 base and the V segment lost 4 bases, leaving 10 bases of the junction unmatched. Germline CDR1 LNHDA, CDR2 SQIVND (reference sequence). The CDR3 coding sequence is TGTGCCAGTAGTAGAGCAGGGACAGGGGAAAGGAGCAATCAGCCCCAGCATTTT. Encoded protein: CASSRAGTGERSNQPQHF.

The V and J genes are TRBV19 and TRBJ2-1; 7 bases are shared with TRBD1. Germline V gene sequence: CDR1 LNHDA, CDR2 SQIVND (reference sequence). This CDR3 contains 14 residues. The V and J ends lost 8 bases and 3 bases, in that order; junction bases with no gene match: 7. The DNA for the CDR3 is TGTGCCAGTCATGGGGCAGGGGGCTACAATGAGCAGTTCTTC. Translated, it gives CASHGAGGYNEQFF.

The gene calls are TRBV9 and TRBJ2-5; 9 nucleotides align to TRBD1. V shed 4 bases, J shed 3 bases, and the junction held 13 bases outside the gene matches. The CDR3 is made up of 17 amino acids. Germline V CDR1 and CDR2: SGDLS, YYNGEE. CDR3 coding DNA: TGTGCCAGCAGCCCTCGTCCCGGGACAGGGTCGGAAGAGACCCAGTACTTC. This codes for CASSPRPGTGSEETQYF.